This TCR beta chain emerged from a study of blood T cell repertoires in COVID-19. Here immunoSEQ multiplex PCR was the method, and the copy in TCRdb shows in-frame clones only, minus some. The sample has 99,000 or so clones, roughly 80% seen once. V shed 3 bases, J shed 4 bases, and the junction held 7 bases outside the gene matches. This CDR3 has 16 residues. Germline CDR1 SGHTS, CDR2 YDEGEE. V is TRBV5-8 and J is TRBJ2-3, with 11 bases identical to TRBD1. Input material: peripheral blood. The receptor was isolated from an elderly woman with acute or convalescent COVID-19. The CDR3 nucleotides read TGTGCCAGCAGCTCTCCCGGGACAGGGGGGTCAGATACGCAGTATTTT. Translated, it gives CASSSPGTGGSDTQYF.